The TCR beta chain described here comes from a study of blood T cell repertoires in COVID-19. The repertoire was sequenced with immunoSEQ multiplex PCR; TCRdb's copy has only in-frame clones and lacks some. The top ten hold 1% to 1.5% of the sample, which has just under 45,000 clones, about 87% seen once. CDR1 and CDR2 from the germline V gene are MGHRA and YSYEKL. CDR3 length equals 18 residues. Trimming took 0 bases from V and 1 from J, leaving 18 bases between them. This rearrangement joins TRBV4-1 to TRBJ2-5; TRBD2 is a possible D gene (7 bases). The TCR was taken from a middle-aged woman with acute or convalescent COVID-19. Sequenced input: peripheral blood. The CDR3 coding sequence is TGCGCCAGCAGCCAAGAGCAGGGGACTACGACCCCCCAAGAGACCCAGTACTTC. Translated, it gives CASSQEQGTTTPQETQYF.